The rows below give T cell receptor beta chains drawn from one sample of a study of cytomegalovirus exposure and HLA in healthy donors. Sequencing was performed with immunoSEQ multiplex PCR; in TCRdb, only in-frame clones are kept and a portion is missing. The sample lists around 120,000 clones; around 90% were seen once. Specimen: PBMCs. The source of these receptors is a woman under 30 in good health and CMV-seronegative. Both conserved end residues are part of each CDR3. A D gene is named only where the DNA matches it firmly. Clone size is given for some rows only: seen once, a few or many times, or a class if the clone is expanded.

CDR3: CASSYTNIGDEQYF; DNA: TGTGCCAGCAGTTACACAAACATCGGGGACGAGCAGTACTTC; D: NA; V: TRBV28; size: NA; J: TRBJ2-7
CDR3: CASSSSVQETQYF; DNA: TGTGCCAGCAGCTCTAGCGTGCAAGAGACCCAGTACTTC; D: NA; V: TRBV11-2; size: NA; J: TRBJ2-5
CDR3: CASSLAARGRKVYNEQFF; DNA: TGTGCCAGCAGCTTAGCGGCTCGCGGGAGGAAAGTCTACAATGAGCAGTTCTTC; D: TRBD2; V: TRBV7-8; size: NA; J: TRBJ2-1
CDR3: CASSRNNPSTDTQYF; DNA: TGTGCCAGCTCCCGAAACAATCCTAGCACAGATACGCAGTATTTT; D: NA; V: TRBV11-2; size: NA; J: TRBJ2-3
CDR3: CASPPDSSTDTQYF; DNA: TGTGCCAGCCCCCCGGACAGTAGCACAGATACGCAGTATTTT; D: NA; V: TRBV28; size: NA; J: TRBJ2-3
CDR3: CASSEYGLASSYNEQFF; DNA: TGTGCCAGCAGTGAATATGGCCTAGCTAGCTCCTACAATGAGCAGTTCTTC; D: NA; V: TRBV25-1; size: NA; J: TRBJ2-1
CDR3: CATLGGFLDGYTF; DNA: TGTGCCACCCTCGGGGGGTTCCTCGATGGCTACACCTTC; D: NA; V: TRBV28; size: NA; J: TRBJ1-2
CDR3: CASSSDRGSRETQYF; DNA: TGTGCCAGTAGTTCCGACAGGGGGTCTCGGGAGACCCAGTACTTC; D: TRBD1; V: TRBV19; size: NA; J: TRBJ2-5
CDR3: CASSPRVLSGAGGNTEAFF; DNA: TGTGCCAGCTCACCACGAGTTCTGTCGGGGGCAGGGGGGAACACTGAAGCTTTCTTT; D: TRBD1; V: TRBV18; size: NA; J: TRBJ1-1
CDR3: CASSPGQAQYF; DNA: TGTGCCAGCAGTCCAGGGCAGGCGCAGTATTTT; D: NA; V: TRBV2; size: NA; J: TRBJ2-3
CDR3: CASSRQGSSYNEQFF; DNA: TGTGCCAGTAGTCGGCAGGGAAGCTCCTACAATGAGCAGTTCTTC; D: NA; V: TRBV19; size: few; J: TRBJ2-1
CDR3: CSATLWVRGIF; DNA: TGCAGTGCTACCCTATGGGTCAGGGGGATTTTT; D: TRBD1; V: TRBV20-1; size: NA; J: TRBJ1-4
CDR3: CASSARHENTEAFF; DNA: TGTGCCAGCAGCGCACGACACGAGAACACTGAAGCTTTCTTT; D: NA; V: TRBV5-4; size: once; J: TRBJ1-1
CDR3: CAWTPGGETQYF; DNA: TGTGCCTGGACCCCTGGGGGGGAGACCCAGTACTTC; D: NA; V: TRBV30; size: NA; J: TRBJ2-5
CDR3: CASSQEPAGGGYEQYF; DNA: TGCGCCAGCAGCCAAGAGCCAGCGGGAGGGGGTTACGAGCAGTACTTC; D: TRBD2; V: TRBV4-3; size: NA; J: TRBJ2-7
CDR3: CASSLGQGVNEKLFF; DNA: TGTGCCAGCAGCTTAGGACAAGGCGTAAATGAAAAACTGTTTTTT; D: NA; V: TRBV11-2; size: NA; J: TRBJ1-4
CDR3: CASSPGGYRTSGSYEQYF; DNA: TGTGCCAGTAGTCCCGGGGGATACAGGACTAGCGGCTCCTACGAGCAGTACTTC; D: TRBD2; V: TRBV19; size: NA; J: TRBJ2-7
CDR3: CASSLGQGFAETQYF; DNA: TGTGCCAGCAGCTTAGGACAGGGGTTCGCAGAGACCCAGTACTTC; D: TRBD1; V: TRBV7-9; size: NA; J: TRBJ2-5
CDR3: CASSLGQGVSEQYF; DNA: TGTGCCAGCAGCTTGGGACAGGGGGTGAGCGAGCAGTACTTC; D: TRBD1; V: TRBV7-8; size: NA; J: TRBJ2-7
CDR3: CASSPGLGAYEQYF; DNA: TGTGCCAGCAGCCCGGGACTTGGAGCCTACGAGCAGTACTTC; D: NA; V: TRBV7-2; size: once; J: TRBJ2-7
CDR3: CASSPSPGTGNTEAFF; DNA: TGTGCCAGCAGCCCGAGTCCCGGGACAGGGAACACTGAAGCTTTCTTT; D: TRBD1; V: TRBV14; size: NA; J: TRBJ1-1
CDR3: CASSSKRGSSYEQYF; DNA: TGTGCCAGTAGTTCTAAGCGGGGAAGCTCCTACGAGCAGTACTTC; D: TRBD2; V: TRBV19; size: NA; J: TRBJ2-7
CDR3: CASSHRDRGLAGDPSSYEQYF; DNA: TGTGCCAGCAGCCACCGGGACAGGGGACTAGCGGGAGACCCGAGCTCCTACGAGCAGTACTTC; D: TRBD2; V: TRBV28; size: NA; J: TRBJ2-7
CDR3: CASSAGGGSYNEQFF; DNA: TGCGCCAGCAGTGCTGGGGGGGGGTCCTACAATGAGCAGTTCTTC; D: TRBD2; V: TRBV10-1; size: NA; J: TRBJ2-1
CDR3: CASSIRTSGSLETQYF; DNA: TGTGCCAGCAGCATTAGGACTAGCGGGAGCTTAGAGACCCAGTACTTC; D: TRBD2; V: TRBV5-4; size: NA; J: TRBJ2-5
CDR3: CASSQEGQGGGTEAFF; DNA: TGTGCCAGCAGCCAAGAAGGACAGGGCGGTGGCACTGAAGCTTTCTTT; D: TRBD1; V: TRBV4-2; size: NA; J: TRBJ1-1
CDR3: CASSVDNPGQNQETQYF; DNA: TGTGCCAGCAGCGTTGATAACCCGGGACAGAACCAAGAGACCCAGTACTTC; D: TRBD1; V: TRBV9; size: NA; J: TRBJ2-5
CDR3: CASSHLTSGTGELFF; DNA: TGTGCCAGCAGCCACCTGACTAGCGGGACCGGGGAGCTGTTTTTT; D: TRBD2; V: TRBV13; size: NA; J: TRBJ2-2
CDR3: CASSGTGARNTEAFF; DNA: TGTGCCAGCAGCGGGACAGGGGCTCGGAACACTGAAGCTTTCTTT; D: TRBD1; V: TRBV9; size: NA; J: TRBJ1-1
CDR3: CASATGTIQAERYF; DNA: TGCGCCAGCGCGACCGGGACAATTCAGGCCGAGCGGTATTTT; D: NA; V: TRBV5-1; size: NA; J: TRBJ2-3